This passage covers 6 T cell receptor beta chains from one sample sequenced in a study of T-cell memory formation after mild COVID-19. TCRdb reprocessed the 5' RACE reads via MiXCR and lists one record per CDR3 protein. The sample lists around 300,000 distinct CDR3 sequences; 10% to 15% were seen once. Sequences were obtained from PBMCs or a T cell subset sorted from them (not recorded which). These receptors originate from a man aged 18 to 29 who had mild COVID-19 (a few samples of this study predate the infection). Cell type and time point are not known.

The chain recombines TRBV7-2 with TRBJ1-2; D is unresolved. Germline V lookup: CDR1 SGHTA, CDR2 FQGNSA. This CDR3 is built from 16 residues. V was clipped by 3 bases and J by 0 bases, with 14 bases between them. CDR3 DNA: TGTGCCAGCAGCTTCATCAGAGGCCCAGCTAACTATGGCTACACCTTC. Amino acid sequence: CASSFIRGPANYGYTF. Full variable domain (rest looked up from reference TRBV7-2 and TRBJ1-2): GAGVSQSPSNKVTEKGKDVELRCDPISGHTALYWYRQSLGQGLEFLIYFQGNSAPDKSGLPSDRFSAERTGGSVSTLTIQRTQQEDSAVYLCASSFIRGPANYGYTFGSGTRLTVV.

This clonotype was picked up a small number of times. This chain joins TRBV5-5 and TRBJ1-6; a possible D gene is TRBD1 (6 bases). Deletions cut 0 bases from V and 3 bases from J, with 10 bases between. The V gene's germline CDR1 is SGHKS and CDR2 YYEKEE (reference sequence). The CDR3 has 16 residues. CDR3 in DNA: TGTGCCAGCAGCTTGGAGGACAGAATCTATAATTCACCCCTCCACTTT. Protein sequence: CASSLEDRIYNSPLHF.

The V gene is TRBV24-1, the J gene TRBJ2-3; no definite D call. Deletions cut 6 bases from V and 6 bases from J, with 9 bases between. CDR1 is KGHDR, CDR2 SFDVKD, per germline. The CDR3 covers 12 residues. The CDR3 region is CATSKSDDTQYF. The CDR3 DNA follows: TGTGCCACCAGTAAGAGCGATGATACGCAGTATTTT.

This clonotype was found many times. The chain uses TRBV5-1 and TRBJ2-5, with D perhaps matching TRBD1 (6 bases). The CDR3 covers 13 residues. The germline V gene has CDR1 SGHRS and CDR2 YFSETQ. With 3 bases removed from V and 4 bases from J, the gap between germline ends came to 10 bases. This CDR3 reads CASSSEQGETQYF. In DNA form, the CDR3 reads TGCGCCAGCAGCTCGGAACAGGGAGAGACCCAGTACTTC.

The chain links TRBV19 to TRBJ1-1; D uncertain. This CDR3 contains 11 residues. Germline V gene sequence: CDR1 LNHDA, CDR2 SQIVND (reference sequence). V gave up 10 bases and J gave up 2 bases, with 8 bases separating them. The CDR3 DNA sequence: TGTGCCACCGCAACTAACACTGAAGCTTTCTTT. As protein: CATATNTEAFF.

J is TRBJ1-5 and V is TRBV5-1, with TRBD1 as a possible D gene (5 bases). The CDR3 has 15 amino acids. Per germline, CDR1 SGHRS and CDR2 YFSETQ. V was cut by 0 bases and J by 7 bases, with 14 bases left in between. Here the CDR3 reads CASSLGDLGQQPQHF. The CDR3 DNA reads TGCGCCAGCAGCTTGGGGGACCTCGGCCAGCAGCCCCAGCATTTT.